A single sample gave rise to the 2 T cell receptor beta chains below, sequenced in a study of Graves' ophthalmopathy and Graves' hyperthyroidism. The sequenced template was RNA, covering the TCR beta CDR3 region. The first round was an RT-PCR with HTBI primers, and the second round was a multiplex PCR. Each CDR3 protein gets one entry after TCRdb re-called the multiplex PCR reads with MiXCR. The sample carries approximately 700,000 distinct CDR3 sequences, around 40% recorded once. Sequencing was done on a sample of peripheral blood. These receptors came from an adult man with Graves' ophthalmopathy.

This chain uses TRBV2 with TRBJ2-5, with 8 bases that match TRBD2. The CDR3 consists of 15 residues. Unmatched junction bases numbered 3, after V lost 1 base and J lost 2 bases. Germline lookup yields CDR1 SNHLY and CDR2 FYNNEI. The CDR3 loop is CASSEGTSRQETQYF. The DNA of the CDR3 is TGTGCCAGCAGTGAAGGGACTAGCAGACAAGAGACCCAGTACTTC.

The chain joins TRBV6-6 to TRBJ2-7; 7 bases match TRBD1. Germline V CDR1 and CDR2: MNHNY, SVGAGI (reference sequence). The CDR3 is 14 amino acids. With 2 bases clipped from V and 7 bases from J, the junction kept 8 bases outside the gene matches. Written as DNA, the CDR3 is TGTGCCAGCAGTTACCATCCGGGACAGCGTGAGCAGTACTTC. Translated, it gives CASSYHPGQREQYF.